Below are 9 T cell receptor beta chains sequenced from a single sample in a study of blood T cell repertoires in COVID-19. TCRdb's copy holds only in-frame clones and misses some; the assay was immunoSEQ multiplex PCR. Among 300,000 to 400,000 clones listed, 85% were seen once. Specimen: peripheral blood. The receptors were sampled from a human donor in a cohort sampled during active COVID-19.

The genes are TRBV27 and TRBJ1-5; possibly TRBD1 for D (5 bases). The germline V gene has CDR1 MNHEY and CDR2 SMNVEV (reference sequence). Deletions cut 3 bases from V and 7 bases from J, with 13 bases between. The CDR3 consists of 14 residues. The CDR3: CASSFAGRGQPQHF. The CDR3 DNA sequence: TGTGCCAGCAGTTTTGCCGGGCGGGGCCAGCCCCAGCATTTT.

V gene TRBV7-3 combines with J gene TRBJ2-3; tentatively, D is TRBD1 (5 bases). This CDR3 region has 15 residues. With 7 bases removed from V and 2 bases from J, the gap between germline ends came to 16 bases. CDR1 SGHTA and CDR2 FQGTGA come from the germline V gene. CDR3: CASTPMGPNTDTQYF. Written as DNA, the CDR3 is TGTGCCAGCACCCCCATGGGGCCTAACACAGATACGCAGTATTTT.

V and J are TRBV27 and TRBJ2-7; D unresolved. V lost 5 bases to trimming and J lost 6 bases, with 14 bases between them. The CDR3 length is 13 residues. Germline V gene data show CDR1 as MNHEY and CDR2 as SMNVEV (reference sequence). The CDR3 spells CASSLYPGSEQYF. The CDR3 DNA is TGTGCCAGCAGTCTGTATCCAGGAAGCGAGCAGTACTTC.

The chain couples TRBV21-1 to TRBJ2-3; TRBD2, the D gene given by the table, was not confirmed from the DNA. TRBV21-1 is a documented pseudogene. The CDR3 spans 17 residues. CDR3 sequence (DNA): TGTGCCAGCAGTGGAGTAGCGGGGGGGCCAAGCACAGATACGCAGTATTTT. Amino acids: CASSGVAGGPSTDTQYF.

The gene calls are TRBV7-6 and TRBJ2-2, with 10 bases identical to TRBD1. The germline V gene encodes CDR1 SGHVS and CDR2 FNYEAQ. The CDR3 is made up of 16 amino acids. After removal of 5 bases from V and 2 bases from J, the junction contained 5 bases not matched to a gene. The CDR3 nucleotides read TGTGCCAGCAGCCCTGACAGGGGGCGCAACACCGGGGAGCTGTTTTTT. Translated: CASSPDRGRNTGELFF.

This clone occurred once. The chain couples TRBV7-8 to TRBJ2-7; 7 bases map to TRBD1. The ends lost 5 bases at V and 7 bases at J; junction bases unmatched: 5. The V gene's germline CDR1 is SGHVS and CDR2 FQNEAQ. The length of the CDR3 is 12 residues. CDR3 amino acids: CASSPPGQEQYF. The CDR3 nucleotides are TGTGCCAGCAGCCCCCCGGGACAGGAGCAGTACTTC.

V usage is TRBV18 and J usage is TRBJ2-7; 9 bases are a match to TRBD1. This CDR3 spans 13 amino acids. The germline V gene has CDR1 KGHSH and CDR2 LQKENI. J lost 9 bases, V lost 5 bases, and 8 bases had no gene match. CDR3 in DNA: TGTGCCAGCTCAATTCAACAGGGGGCAGGGCAGTACTTC. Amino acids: CASSIQQGAGQYF.

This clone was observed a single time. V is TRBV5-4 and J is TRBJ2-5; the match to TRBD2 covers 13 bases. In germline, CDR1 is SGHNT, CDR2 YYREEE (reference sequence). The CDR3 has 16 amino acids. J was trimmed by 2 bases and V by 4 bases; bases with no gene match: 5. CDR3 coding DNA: TGTGCCAGCAGCGGGAGGACTAGCGGGGGTCAAGAGACCCAGTACTTC. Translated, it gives CASSGRTSGGQETQYF.

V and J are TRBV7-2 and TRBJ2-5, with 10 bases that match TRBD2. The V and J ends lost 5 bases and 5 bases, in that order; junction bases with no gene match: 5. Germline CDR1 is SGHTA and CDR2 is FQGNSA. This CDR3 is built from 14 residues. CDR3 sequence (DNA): TGTGCCAGCAGCCGGGGACTAGCGCTCGAGACCCAGTACTTC. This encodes CASSRGLALETQYF.